The present entry profiles one TCR beta chain with its context. Its specificity is unknown. Germline V gene lookup returns CDR1 ENHRY and CDR2 SYGVKD. The CDR3 is 15 residues long. With 2 bases removed from V and 1 base from J, the gap between germline ends came to 9 bases. The sample is drawn from a study of T cell repertoires in cytomegalovirus infection. Turning to the study itself: Recently described HLA-C-restricted plus well-studied HLA-B-restricted CMV epitopes were used. Study-level points and caveats: Clonotypes of TCR beta that were HLA-C-restricted and CMV-specific dominated the ex vivo response. There were carriers of CMV plus the relevant HLA, and cumulative public TCR beta family frequency identified them.

MiXCR, run by TCRdb on the reads, gives a single entry per CDR3 protein. The sample includes approximately 110,000 distinct CDR3 sequences, under 35% of them seen just once. The rearrangement joins TRBV10-3 to TRBJ1-5, with D perhaps matching TRBD1 (5 bases). This TCR derives from a human donor in good health (CMV status not recorded). Some clones in this sample may be carry-over from other donors' samples. The sample was CD8+ T cells from cultured PBMCs, taken from culture after CMV antigen stimulation. CDR3 protein: CAISEGQGSNQPQHF. The CDR3 coding sequence is TGTGCCATCAGTGAGGGCCAGGGAAGCAATCAGCCCCAGCATTTT.